The subject of this entry is one T cell receptor (beta chain). Germline values: CDR1 GTSNPN, CDR2 SVGIG (reference sequence). V dropped 2 bases and J dropped 3 bases, with 14 bases sitting between them. This CDR3 has 14 amino acids. The sample is drawn from a study of blood T cell repertoires in COVID-19. Study overall: The samples span acute and convalescent COVID-19 from the United States, Italy and Spain. Sample material is recorded as cDNA or gDNA derived from T cells, B-cell-depleted T cells, or PBMCs.

In the study's own analysis: Reference gene primer amplification yielded estimated nucleated cell counts. The protocol was immunoSEQ multiplex PCR, while the TCRdb copy is restricted to in-frame clones and leaves out a portion. V and J calls and clone size follow that table, whereas D and trimming were derived from the DNA. In the table there are approximately 93,000 clones, about 91% of which are singletons. This chain joins TRBV30 and TRBJ2-7; no clear D gene. The sequenced sample consisted of peripheral blood. This clonotype was sampled from a man aged 50 to 59 with COVID-19, enrolled during active disease. This CDR3 is CAWSTDTVGYEQYF. The CDR3 DNA reads as TGTGCCTGGAGTACCGACACGGTCGGCTACGAGCAGTACTTC.